A selection of T cell receptor beta chains follows, all from one sample in a study of cytomegalovirus exposure and HLA in healthy donors. Only in-frame clones appear in the TCRdb table, and some are missing; sequencing was by immunoSEQ multiplex PCR. The table has around 200,000 clones, 75% to 85% seen once; the top ten hold less than 3%. The specimen sequenced was PBMCs. Every receptor here comes from a woman between 55 and 75 years old in good health and CMV-seropositive. Each CDR3 is given with its conserved first and last residue. A D gene is named only where the DNA matches it firmly. Expanded clones get a size class; other rows say once, few or many, or leave the size out.

17	TRBV4-3	TRBD2	NA	TRBJ2-3	CASSQVGSGGGTDTQYF	TGCGCCAGCAGCCAAGTGGGTAGCGGGGGGGGCACAGATACGCAGTATTTT
18	TRBV18	TRBD2	NA	TRBJ2-1	CASSSTTLAGATYNEQFF	TGTGCCAGCTCATCTACCACACTAGCGGGGGCCACCTACAATGAGCAGTTCTTC
14	TRBV7-2	NA	NA	TRBJ1-6	CASSLAQGQSPLHF	TGTGCCAGCAGCTTAGCGCAGGGGCAATCACCCCTCCACTTT
15	TRBV5-1	TRBD1	NA	TRBJ2-2	CASSFDRGSTGELFF	TGCGCCAGCAGCTTCGACAGGGGGTCCACCGGGGAGCTGTTTTTT
13	TRBV7-9	NA	NA	TRBJ1-5	CASSAGVGQPQHF	TGTGCCAGCAGCGCAGGGGTGGGTCAGCCCCAGCATTTT
17	TRBV4-3	NA	NA	TRBJ1-6	CASSLLPPGIRYSPLHF	TGCGCCAGCAGCCTCCTCCCCCCCGGGATCCGTTATTCACCCCTCCACTTT
14	TRBV15	TRBD2	NA	TRBJ2-7	CATSRLAVANEQYF	TGTGCCACCAGCAGACTAGCGGTTGCGAACGAGCAGTACTTC
16	TRBV4-2	NA	few	TRBJ2-6	CASSQDLIAGANVLTF	TGTGCCAGCAGCCAAGATTTGATAGCTGGGGCCAACGTCCTGACTTTC
13	TRBV28	TRBD1	NA	TRBJ1-1	CASSLSYEGAAFF	TGTGCCAGCAGTTTATCTTACGAGGGGGCAGCTTTCTTT
15	TRBV5-1	NA	NA	TRBJ2-3	CASTESASSTDTQYF	TGCGCCAGCACCGAATCAGCGAGTAGCACAGATACGCAGTATTTT
15	TRBV7-6	NA	NA	TRBJ2-7	CASSLHRLDTYEQYF	TGTGCCAGCAGCTTACACCGACTAGATACTTACGAGCAGTACTTC
13	TRBV19	NA	NA	TRBJ2-7	CASNNRRGYEQYF	TGTGCCAGTAATAACAGACGGGGCTACGAGCAGTACTTC
16	TRBV5-1	NA	once	TRBJ2-2	CASSPQTGANTGELFF	TGCGCCAGCAGCCCCCAGACAGGCGCGAACACCGGGGAGCTGTTTTTT
13	TRBV7-3	NA	NA	TRBJ1-1	CASSVSPGTEAFF	TGTGCCAGCAGCGTCTCCCCAGGTACTGAAGCTTTCTTT
14	TRBV19	NA	NA	TRBJ2-7	CASGDGGFFYEQYF	TGTGCCAGCGGCGATGGGGGGTTCTTCTACGAGCAGTACTTC
13	TRBV19	NA	NA	TRBJ2-2	CASWDTFTGELFF	TGTGCCAGTTGGGACACTTTCACCGGGGAGCTGTTTTTT
12	TRBV28	NA	few	TRBJ2-7	CASSANSYEQYF	TGTGCCAGCAGTGCCAACAGCTACGAGCAGTACTTC
13	TRBV28	NA	NA	TRBJ1-4	CASSLPGEEKLFF	TGTGCCAGCAGTTTACCGGGGGAGGAAAAACTGTTTTTT
15	TRBV5-1	NA	NA	TRBJ2-3	CASSNPSGITDTQYF	TGCGCCAGCAGCAACCCCTCGGGGATCACAGATACGCAGTATTTT
15	TRBV11-1	NA	once	TRBJ2-4	CASSLKGGAKNIQYF	TGTGCCAGCAGCTTAAAGGGGGGGGCCAAAAACATTCAGTACTTC
13	TRBV28	TRBD1	few	TRBJ2-7	CASKGGRTYEQYF	TGTGCCAGCAAAGGGGGCCGGACCTACGAGCAGTACTTC
18	TRBV6-1	TRBD2	few	TRBJ2-7	CASSDWTSGRAKAYEQYF	TGTGCCAGCAGTGACTGGACTAGCGGGAGGGCTAAGGCCTACGAGCAGTACTTC
15	TRBV13	NA	NA	TRBJ1-2	CASSFGRGSKDGYTF	TGTGCCAGCAGCTTTGGACGGGGTTCAAAAGATGGCTACACCTTC
11	TRBV21-1	NA	once	TRBJ2-7	CASSKTPGQYF	TGTGCCAGCAGCAAAACTCCAGGGCAGTACTTC
13	TRBV28	NA	NA	TRBJ1-4	CASSFNRNEKLFF	TGTGCCAGCAGTTTCAACAGGAATGAAAAACTGTTTTTT
15	TRBV7-7	NA	NA	TRBJ2-2	CASSLGRGSYGELFF	TGTGCCAGCAGCTTAGGTCGGGGAAGTTACGGGGAGCTGTTTTTT
13	TRBV7-9	NA	NA	TRBJ2-7	CATQRVPLYEQYF	TGTGCCACCCAGAGGGTACCCCTCTACGAGCAGTACTTC
16	TRBV5-6	NA	NA	TRBJ2-3	CASSFSPAPSTDTQYF	TGTGCCAGCAGCTTTAGTCCCGCTCCTAGCACAGATACGCAGTATTTT
12	TRBV29-1	TRBD2	NA	TRBJ2-3	CSAHSGTDTQYF	TGCAGCGCCCATAGCGGGACAGATACGCAGTATTTT
15	TRBV19	NA	NA	TRBJ1-5	CASSTPPGHNQPQHF	TGTGCCAGTAGTACCCCCCCAGGCCACAATCAGCCCCAGCATTTT
16	TRBV6-6	TRBD2	once	TRBJ2-3	CASKRLAGGWTDTQYF	TGTGCCAGCAAACGACTAGCGGGAGGGTGGACAGATACGCAGTATTTT
16	TRBV4-3	TRBD1	NA	TRBJ1-5	CASSQETGGGNQPQHF	TGCGCCAGCAGCCAAGAAACAGGGGGCGGCAATCAGCCCCAGCATTTT
14	TRBV7-9	TRBD1	few	TRBJ2-3	CASSSGQVVDTQYF	TGTGCCAGCAGCTCGGGACAGGTCGTCGATACGCAGTATTTT
15	TRBV7-6	NA	NA	TRBJ1-3	CASSTWTVSGNTIYF	TGTGCCAGCAGCACGTGGACAGTGTCTGGAAACACCATATATTTT
12	TRBV2	NA	NA	TRBJ2-3	CASKTVTDTQYF	TGTGCCAGCAAGACAGTCACAGATACGCAGTATTTT
17	TRBV7-2	TRBD2	few	TRBJ2-5	CASSLWGLAGGTETQYF	TGTGCCAGCAGCCTATGGGGACTAGCGGGGGGGACAGAGACCCAGTACTTC
19	TRBV5-1	TRBD2	NA	TRBJ2-5	CASSSPRPGGPGWGETQYF	TGCGCCAGCAGTTCTCCTCGCCCGGGAGGGCCAGGATGGGGTGAGACCCAGTACTTC
13	TRBV30	NA	NA	TRBJ1-1	CAWSRGMNTEAFF	TGTGCCTGGAGCAGGGGCATGAACACTGAAGCTTTCTTT
13	TRBV6-1	NA	NA	TRBJ2-1	CASSSRGQGEQFF	TGTGCCAGCAGTTCTCGGGGCCAGGGGGAGCAGTTCTTC
18	TRBV27	NA	NA	TRBJ2-2	CASSPEAPADRSTGELFF	TGTGCCAGCAGTCCTGAGGCCCCCGCCGATAGGAGCACCGGGGAGCTGTTTTTT
13	TRBV11-2	NA	once	TRBJ2-5	CASSLGGKETQYF	TGTGCCAGCAGCTTAGGAGGCAAAGAGACCCAGTACTTC
13	TRBV28	TRBD1	NA	TRBJ2-7	CATTGQGIYEQYF	TGTGCCACCACGGGACAGGGGATATACGAGCAGTACTTC
16	TRBV4-3	NA	NA	TRBJ1-2	CASSPRSETSNYGYTF	TGCGCCAGCAGCCCAAGATCAGAAACCTCGAACTATGGCTACACCTTC
12	TRBV27	NA	NA	TRBJ2-7	CASRRLGYEQYF	TGTGCCAGCAGGAGGCTGGGCTACGAGCAGTACTTC
14	TRBV4-2	NA	NA	TRBJ2-3	CASSQERATDTQYF	TGTGCCAGCAGCCAAGAGCGGGCCACAGATACGCAGTATTTT
14	TRBV5-4	NA	NA	TRBJ1-2	CASGSEDGNYGYTF	TGTGCCAGCGGTTCGGAGGACGGTAACTATGGCTACACCTTC
14	TRBV6-1	NA	few	TRBJ1-4	CASRTGNRGEKLFF	TGTGCCAGCAGAACAGGGAATAGGGGTGAAAAACTGTTTTTT
15	TRBV7-3	NA	NA	TRBJ2-1	CASSLTPSSYNEQFF	TGTGCCAGCAGCTTAACCCCGAGCTCCTACAATGAGCAGTTCTTC
12	TRBV7-9	NA	once	TRBJ1-5	CAIQGSNQPQHF	TGTGCCATCCAGGGTAGCAATCAGCCCCAGCATTTT
14	TRBV5-6	NA	NA	TRBJ1-2	CASSLQAGVYGYTF	TGTGCCAGCAGCCTCCAGGCAGGGGTGTATGGCTACACCTTC
14	TRBV4-2	NA	NA	TRBJ2-7	CASSQDNRAYEQYF	TGTGCCAGCAGCCAAGACAACAGGGCCTACGAGCAGTACTTC
16	TRBV4-2	TRBD2	NA	TRBJ2-1	CASSQVEASGSNEQFF	TGTGCCAGCAGCCAAGTCGAGGCTAGCGGGAGCAATGAGCAGTTCTTC
13	TRBV30	NA	NA	TRBJ1-4	CAWSKTGWEKLFF	TGTGCCTGGAGTAAAACGGGATGGGAAAAACTGTTTTTT